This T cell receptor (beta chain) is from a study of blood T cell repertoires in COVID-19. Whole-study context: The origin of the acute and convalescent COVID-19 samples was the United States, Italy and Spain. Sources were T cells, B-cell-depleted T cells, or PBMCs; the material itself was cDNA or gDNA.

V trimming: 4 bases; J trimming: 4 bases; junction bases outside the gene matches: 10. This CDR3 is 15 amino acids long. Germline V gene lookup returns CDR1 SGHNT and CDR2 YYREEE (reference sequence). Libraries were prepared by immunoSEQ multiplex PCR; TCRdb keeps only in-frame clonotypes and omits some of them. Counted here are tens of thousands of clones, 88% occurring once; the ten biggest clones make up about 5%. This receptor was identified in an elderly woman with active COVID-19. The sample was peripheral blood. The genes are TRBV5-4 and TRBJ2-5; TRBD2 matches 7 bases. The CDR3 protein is CASSDPAGDGETQYF. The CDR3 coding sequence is TGTGCCAGCAGCGACCCGGCGGGAGATGGAGAGACCCAGTACTTC.